This T cell receptor (beta chain) was captured in a study of cytomegalovirus exposure and HLA in healthy donors. About the research overall: A prior analysis found 117 million unique TCR beta sequences from around 200 million T cells.

General study points: A later analysis reportedly found fewer N-insertions in an Asian-associated ancestry cluster than the roughly 670-donor mean.

Regarding this clone: Its specificity is not known.

Both 60 Vbeta primers and 13 Jbeta primers went into the PCR. Study processing details: In a later analysis, of 80 million to 90 million unique beta chains, about 10 million appeared in at least two donors. Using immunoSEQ multiplex PCR, the repertoire was profiled, and TCRdb retains in-frame clones only, with some absent. That table supplies the V and J calls and clone size; D and trimming were determined from the DNA. The repertoire holds around 110,000 clones, with 75% to 85% as singletons. Sequencing was performed on PBMCs. The TCR originated in a man aged 30 to 45 in good health and CMV-seropositive.

This chain's CDR3 is CASSLIGGGDEQYF. In DNA form, the CDR3 reads TGTGCCAGCAGTTTAATCGGGGGGGGCGACGAGCAGTACTTC. The gene calls are TRBV27 and TRBJ2-7; 8 positions agree with TRBD2. Germline values: CDR1 MNHEY, CDR2 SMNVEV (reference sequence). This CDR3 contains 14 residues. J gave up 5 bases and V 2 bases, and 5 bases lay outside the gene matches.